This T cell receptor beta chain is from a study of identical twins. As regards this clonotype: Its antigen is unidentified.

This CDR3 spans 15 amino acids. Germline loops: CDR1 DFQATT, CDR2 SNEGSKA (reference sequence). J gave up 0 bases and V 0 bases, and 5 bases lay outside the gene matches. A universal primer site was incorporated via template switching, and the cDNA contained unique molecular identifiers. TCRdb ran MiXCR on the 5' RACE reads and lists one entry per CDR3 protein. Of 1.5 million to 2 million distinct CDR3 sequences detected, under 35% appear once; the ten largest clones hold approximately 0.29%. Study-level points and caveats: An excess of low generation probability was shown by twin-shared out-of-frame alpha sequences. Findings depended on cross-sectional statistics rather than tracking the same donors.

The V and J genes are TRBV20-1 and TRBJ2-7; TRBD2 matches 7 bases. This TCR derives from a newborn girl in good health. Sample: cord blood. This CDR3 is CSARDQLAASYEQYF. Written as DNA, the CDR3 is TGCAGTGCTAGAGATCAGCTAGCGGCCTCCTACGAGCAGTACTTC.